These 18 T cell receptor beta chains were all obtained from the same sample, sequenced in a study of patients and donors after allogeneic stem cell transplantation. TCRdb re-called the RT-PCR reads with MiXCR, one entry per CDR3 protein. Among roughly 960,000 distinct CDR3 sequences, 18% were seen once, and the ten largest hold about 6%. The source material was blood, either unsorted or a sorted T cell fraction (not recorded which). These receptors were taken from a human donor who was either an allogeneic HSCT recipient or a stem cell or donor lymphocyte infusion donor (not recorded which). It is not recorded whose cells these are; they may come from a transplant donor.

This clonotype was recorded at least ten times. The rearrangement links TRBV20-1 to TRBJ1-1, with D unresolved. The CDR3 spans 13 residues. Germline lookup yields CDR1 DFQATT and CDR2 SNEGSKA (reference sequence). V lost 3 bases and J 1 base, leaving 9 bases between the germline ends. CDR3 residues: CSASEGANTEAFF. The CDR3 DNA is TGCAGTGCTAGTGAGGGTGCGAACACTGAAGCTTTCTTT.

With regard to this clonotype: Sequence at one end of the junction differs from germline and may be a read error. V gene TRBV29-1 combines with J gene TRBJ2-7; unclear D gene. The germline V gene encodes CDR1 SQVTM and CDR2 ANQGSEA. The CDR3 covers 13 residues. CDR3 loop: CSVEGIPPREQYF. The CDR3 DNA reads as TGCAGCGTCGAAGGGATCCCGCCCCGCGAGCAGTACTTC.

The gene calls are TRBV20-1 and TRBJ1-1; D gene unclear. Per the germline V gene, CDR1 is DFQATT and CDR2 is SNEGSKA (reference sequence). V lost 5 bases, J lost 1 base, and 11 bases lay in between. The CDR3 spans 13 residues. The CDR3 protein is CSAPRRRNTEAFF. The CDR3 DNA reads TGCAGTGCTCCACGGAGGAGGAACACTGAAGCTTTCTTT.

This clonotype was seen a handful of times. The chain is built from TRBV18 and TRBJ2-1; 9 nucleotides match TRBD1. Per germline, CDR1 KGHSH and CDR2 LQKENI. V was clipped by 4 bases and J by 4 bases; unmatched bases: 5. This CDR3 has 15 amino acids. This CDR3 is CASSLGQGKYNEQFF. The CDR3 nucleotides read TGTGCCAGCTCACTCGGACAGGGGAAATACAATGAGCAGTTCTTC.

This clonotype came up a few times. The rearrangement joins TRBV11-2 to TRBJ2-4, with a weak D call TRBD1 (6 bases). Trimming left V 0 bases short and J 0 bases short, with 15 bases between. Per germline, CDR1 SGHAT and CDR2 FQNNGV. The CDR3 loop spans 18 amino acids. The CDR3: CASSLDWDKLLAKNIQYF. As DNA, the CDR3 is TGTGCCAGCAGCTTAGATTGGGACAAACTCCTAGCCAAAAACATTCAGTACTTC.

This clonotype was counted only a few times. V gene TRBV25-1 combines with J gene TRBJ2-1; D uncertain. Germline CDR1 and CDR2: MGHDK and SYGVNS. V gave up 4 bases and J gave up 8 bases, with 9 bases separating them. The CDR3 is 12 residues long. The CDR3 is CASSVAADEQFF. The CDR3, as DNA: TGTGCCAGCAGTGTCGCCGCCGATGAGCAGTTCTTC.

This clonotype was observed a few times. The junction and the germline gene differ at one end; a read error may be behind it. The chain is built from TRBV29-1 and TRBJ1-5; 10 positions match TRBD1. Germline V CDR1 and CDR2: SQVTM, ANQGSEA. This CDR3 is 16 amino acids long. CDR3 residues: CNVAGTGVGSNQPQHF. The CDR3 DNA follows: TGCAACGTTGCTGGGACAGGGGTTGGTAGCAATCAGCCCCAGCATTTT. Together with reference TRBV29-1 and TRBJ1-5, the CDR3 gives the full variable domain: SAVISQKPSRDICQRGTSLTIQCQVDSQVTMMFWYRQQPGQSLTLIATANQGSEATYESGFVIDKFPISRPNLTFSTLTVSNMSPEDSSIYLCNVAGTGVGSNQPQHFGDGTRLSIL.

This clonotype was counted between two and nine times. CDR3 sequence reads: CASSLSWGQETYEQYF. The CDR3 DNA follows: TGTGCCAGCAGTTTATCGTGGGGACAGGAGACCTACGAGCAGTACTTC. The rearrangement links TRBV27 to TRBJ2-7; the match to TRBD1 covers 8 bases. The CDR3 contains 16 residues. Per the germline V gene, CDR1 is MNHEY and CDR2 is SMNVEV (reference sequence). J was trimmed by 2 bases and V by 0 bases; bases with no gene match: 6.

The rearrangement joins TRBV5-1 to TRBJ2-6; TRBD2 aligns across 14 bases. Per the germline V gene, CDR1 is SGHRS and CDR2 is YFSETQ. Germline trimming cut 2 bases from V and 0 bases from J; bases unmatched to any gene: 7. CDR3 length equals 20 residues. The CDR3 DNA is TGCGCCAGCAGCTTTGGACTAGCGGGAGGCACTAGCTCTGGGGCCAACGTCCTGACTTTC. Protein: CASSFGLAGGTSSGANVLTF.

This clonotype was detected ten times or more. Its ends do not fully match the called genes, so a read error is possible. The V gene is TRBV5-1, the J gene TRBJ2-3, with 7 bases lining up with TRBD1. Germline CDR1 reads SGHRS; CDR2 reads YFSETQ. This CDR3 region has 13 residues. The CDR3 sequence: CASSLGGADTQYF. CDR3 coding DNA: TGTGCCAGCAGCTTAGGGGGCGCAGATACGCAGTATTTT.

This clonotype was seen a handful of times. The CDR3 reads CASSPGLEGYIYGYTF. The DNA for the CDR3 is TGCGCCAGCAGCCCCGGCCTTGAGGGGTATATCTATGGCTACACCTTC. The V and J genes are TRBV4-3 and TRBJ1-2, with D possibly being TRBD1 (5 bases). The germline V gene encodes CDR1 LGHNA and CDR2 YSLEER. Trimming removed 4 bases from V and 4 bases from J, with 19 bases in between. The CDR3 contains 16 residues.

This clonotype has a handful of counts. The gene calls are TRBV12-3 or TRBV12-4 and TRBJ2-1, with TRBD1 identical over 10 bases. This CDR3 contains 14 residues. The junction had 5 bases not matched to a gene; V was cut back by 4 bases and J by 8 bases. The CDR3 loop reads CASSSRDRGHEQFF. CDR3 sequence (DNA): TGTGCCAGCAGTTCCCGGGACAGGGGCCATGAGCAGTTCTTC.

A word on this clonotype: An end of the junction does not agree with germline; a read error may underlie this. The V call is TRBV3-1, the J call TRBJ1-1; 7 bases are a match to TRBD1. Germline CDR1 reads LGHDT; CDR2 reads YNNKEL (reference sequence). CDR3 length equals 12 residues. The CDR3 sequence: CASSLRTGQTVF. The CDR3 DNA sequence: TGTGCCAGCAGCCTCCGGACAGGCCAAACGGTCTTT.

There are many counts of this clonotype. CDR3 coding DNA: TGTGCCAGCAGTTTAGGGGACAGCAGAAATGAGCAGTTCTTC. This encodes CASSLGDSRNEQFF. V is TRBV12-3 or TRBV12-4 and J is TRBJ2-1; 7 bases line up with TRBD1. J lost 7 bases, V lost 1 base, and 4 bases had no gene match. CDR3 length: 14 amino acids.

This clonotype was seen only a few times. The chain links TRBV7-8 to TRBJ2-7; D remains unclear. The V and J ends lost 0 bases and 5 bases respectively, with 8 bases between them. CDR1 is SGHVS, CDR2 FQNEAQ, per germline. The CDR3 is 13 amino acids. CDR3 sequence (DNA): TGTGCCAGCAGCTTAGCTCGTTCCGACGAGCAGTACTTC. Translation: CASSLARSDEQYF.

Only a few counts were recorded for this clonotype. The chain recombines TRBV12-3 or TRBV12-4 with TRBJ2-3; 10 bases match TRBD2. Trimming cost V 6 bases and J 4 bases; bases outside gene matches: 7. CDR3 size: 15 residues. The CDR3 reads CASSRTSGVSDTQYF. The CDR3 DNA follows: TGTGCCAGCAGCCGGACTAGCGGAGTCTCAGATACGCAGTATTTT.

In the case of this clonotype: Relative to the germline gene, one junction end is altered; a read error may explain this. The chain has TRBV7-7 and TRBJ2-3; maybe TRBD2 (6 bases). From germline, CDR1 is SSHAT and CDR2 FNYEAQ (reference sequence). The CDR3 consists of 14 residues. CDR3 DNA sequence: TGTGCTAGCAGCTTAAATCGGGAGACAGATACGCAGTATTTT. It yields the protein CASSLNRETDTQYF.

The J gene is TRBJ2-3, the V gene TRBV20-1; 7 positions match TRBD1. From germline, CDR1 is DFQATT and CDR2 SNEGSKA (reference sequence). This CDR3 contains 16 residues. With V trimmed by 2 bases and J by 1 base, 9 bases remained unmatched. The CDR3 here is CSARSFRGIGTDTQYF. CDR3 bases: TGCAGTGCTAGAAGCTTCAGGGGGATCGGCACAGATACGCAGTATTTT.